What follows are 32 T cell receptor beta chains derived from one specimen sequenced in a study of T cell changes during pregnancy in multiple sclerosis. Repertoires were generated with immunoSEQ multiplex PCR, while TCRdb's copy carries only in-frame clones and drops some. The sample yields under 75,000 clones, more than 85% seen once. Sequenced here: peripheral blood, sampled in the first trimester of pregnancy. The receptors shown here come from a female donor with multiple sclerosis, enrolled in a pregnancy study.

V is TRBV19 and J is TRBJ2-2; TRBD2 matches 9 bases. The germline gives CDR1 LNHDA, CDR2 SQIVND (reference sequence). V shed 6 bases and J 3 bases; nucleotides not matched to a gene: 2. CDR3 length equals 14 residues. The CDR3 sequence: CASRAGGDTGELFF. The CDR3 coding sequence is TGTGCCAGTAGGGCGGGAGGGGACACCGGGGAGCTGTTTTTT.

CDR3 region: CASSLDRGGETQYF. CDR3 bases: TGCGCCAGCAGCTTGGACAGGGGAGGAGAGACCCAGTACTTC. This chain connects TRBV5-1 to TRBJ2-5; possibly TRBD1 for D (7 bases). The CDR3 totals 14 residues. The V and J ends lost 0 bases and 4 bases respectively, with 10 bases between them. Germline lookup yields CDR1 SGHRS and CDR2 YFSETQ.

The chain links TRBV28 to TRBJ1-1; 8 nucleotides match TRBD1. Germline values: CDR1 MDHEN, CDR2 SYDVKM. The CDR3 totals 15 residues. V lost 11 bases, J lost 4 bases, and 15 bases stayed unmatched. The DNA for the CDR3 is TGTGCCGTTCGAACAGGGGGTTTGGGGATCACTGAAGCTTTCTTT. Amino acid sequence: CAVRTGGLGITEAFF. Variable domain in full (rest from reference TRBV28 and TRBJ1-1): DVKVTQSSRYLVKRTGEKVFLECVQDMDHENMFWYRQDPGLGLRLIYFSYDVKMKEKGDIPEGYSVSREKKERFSLILESASTNQTSMYLCAVRTGGLGITEAFFGQGTRLTVV.

This chain uses TRBV5-5 with TRBJ1-2, with 7 bases that match TRBD1. CDR3 length equals 15 residues. Germline V gives CDR1 SGHKS, CDR2 YYEKEE (reference sequence). The V gene end was trimmed by 3 bases and the J gene end by 4 bases; junction bases not matched to a gene: 9. The CDR3 loop is CASSSFPDRSYGYTF. As DNA, the CDR3 is TGTGCCAGCAGCTCCTTTCCGGACAGGTCCTATGGCTACACCTTC.

V usage is TRBV28 and J usage is TRBJ1-4, with 10 bases aligning to TRBD1. Germline CDR1 is MDHEN and CDR2 is SYDVKM. The CDR3 sequence is 15 residues long. J lost 8 bases, V lost 2 bases, and 5 bases had no gene match. CDR3 residues: CASSLPGTGEEKLFF. CDR3 nucleotide sequence: TGTGCCAGCAGTTTACCCGGGACAGGGGAGGAAAAACTGTTTTTT.

J is TRBJ1-4 and V is TRBV25-1; D may be TRBD1 (6 bases). This CDR3 comprises 14 residues. CDR1 is MGHDK and CDR2 is SYGVNS in the germline V gene. The V and J ends lost 6 bases and 8 bases respectively, with 16 bases between them. CDR3 sequence (DNA): TGTGCCAGCAGCGGGACACTGGACGGGGAAAAACTGTTTTTT. Translated, it gives CASSGTLDGEKLFF.

The chain carries TRBV10-3 and TRBJ1-2; no reliable D call. CDR1 is ENHRY, CDR2 SYGVKD, per germline. Trimming stripped 11 bases from V and 5 bases from J, with 18 bases between. The CDR3 runs to 13 residues. CDR3 nucleotide sequence: TGTGCCGTTTCGGGTGGACGGGGTTATGGCTACACCTTC. Its translation is CAVSGGRGYGYTF.

CDR3 sequence (DNA): TGCGCCAGCACACCGGGGCAGGGGGCCCATGAGCAGTTCTTC. Its translation is CASTPGQGAHEQFF. V is TRBV5-1 and J is TRBJ2-1; 8 bases fit TRBD1. This CDR3 is built from 14 residues. With 6 bases clipped from V and 8 bases from J, the junction kept 10 bases outside the gene matches. Germline CDR1 SGHRS, CDR2 YFSETQ. Drawing the rest from reference TRBV5-1 and TRBJ2-1, the complete variable domain is KAGVTQTPRYLIKTRGQQVTLSCSPISGHRSVSWYQQTPGQGLQFLFEYFSETQRNKGNFPGRFSGRQFSNSRSEMNVSTLELGDSALYLCASTPGQGAHEQFFGPGTRLTVL.

The chain employs TRBV7-8 and TRBJ1-1; D is possibly TRBD1 (6 bases). Germline loops: CDR1 SGHVS, CDR2 FQNEAQ. The CDR3 runs 15 residues. Trimming took 4 bases from V and 1 from J, leaving 13 bases between them. The CDR3: CASSSGVTGNTEAFF. Written as DNA, the CDR3 is TGTGCCAGCAGCTCCGGGGTGACAGGGAACACTGAAGCTTTCTTT. The variable domain in full, with the rest retrieved from reference TRBV7-8 and TRBJ1-1, is GAGVSQSPRYKVAKRGQDVALRCDPISGHVSLFWYQQALGQGPEFLTYFQNEAQLDKSGLPSDRFFAERPEGSVSTLKIQRTQQEDSAVYLCASSSGVTGNTEAFFGQGTRLTVV.

This chain connects TRBV11-3 to TRBJ1-5, with D tentatively TRBD1 (6 bases). This CDR3 is built from 15 residues. Germline values: CDR1 SGHNT, CDR2 YENEEA. V was shortened by 2 bases and J by 2 bases, with 10 bases between the two germline ends. The CDR3 DNA follows: TGTGCCAGCAGCTTAAGGGGGTTTTGCAATCAGCCCCAGCATTTT. Translation: CASSLRGFCNQPQHF.

This rearrangement joins TRBV7-2 to TRBJ2-3; weak D call: TRBD1 (5 bases). There are 13 residues in the CDR3. The germline V gene has CDR1 SGHTA and CDR2 FQGNSA. Trimming removed 6 bases from V and 5 bases from J, with 12 bases in between. The DNA of the CDR3 is TGTGCCAGCAGTGGACACGCACAAGATACGCAGTATTTT. The encoded protein is CASSGHAQDTQYF.

This chain joins TRBV6-1 and TRBJ1-5, with a possible D match to TRBD1 (5 bases). Germline V gene data show CDR1 as MNHNS and CDR2 as SASEGT. CDR3 length: 13 amino acids. V lost 6 bases and J 7 bases, leaving 13 bases between the germline ends. CDR3 protein: CASSPASGQPQHF. The CDR3 DNA reads as TGTGCCAGCAGCCCCGCCTCAGGGCAGCCCCAGCATTTT.

A note on this clone: One base separates it from a far larger clone, so it is likely a read error. The chain employs TRBV7-6 and TRBJ2-7; D may be TRBD1 (5 bases). V was pared by 5 bases and J by 1 base, with 9 bases between. CDR1 is SGHVS, CDR2 FNYEAQ, per germline. This CDR3 has 13 amino acids. CDR3 amino acids: CASSPDISYEQYF. The CDR3, as DNA: TGTGCCAGCAGCCCGGACATTTCCTACGAGCAGTACTTC.

The rearrangement joins TRBV28 to TRBJ1-6; 8 positions agree with TRBD1. Germline V gives CDR1 MDHEN, CDR2 SYDVKM. This CDR3 region has 15 residues. The J segment lost 6 bases and the V segment lost 3 bases, leaving 4 bases of the junction unmatched. CDR3 protein: CASSFPTGVNSPLHF. Here the CDR3 DNA reads TGTGCCAGCAGTTTTCCGACAGGGGTTAATTCACCCCTCCACTTT.

V and J are TRBV28 and TRBJ2-7, with a possible D match to TRBD1 (5 bases). Trimming took 5 bases from V and 3 from J, leaving 11 bases between them. The CDR3 loop spans 13 amino acids. CDR1 and CDR2 (germline): MDHEN, SYDVKM. CDR3 amino acids: CASSIRQLYEQYF. CDR3 coding DNA: TGTGCCAGCAGTATTCGACAGCTCTACGAGCAGTACTTC.

The rearrangement uses TRBV27 and TRBJ2-3; 8 positions agree with TRBD2. CDR1 and CDR2 (germline): MNHEY, SMNVEV (reference sequence). CDR3 size: 15 residues. V gave up 1 base and J gave up 6 bases; unmatched junction bases: 6. Here the CDR3 reads CASSLWGLVRDTQYF. In nucleotides, the CDR3 is TGTGCCAGCAGTTTATGGGGACTAGTAAGGGATACGCAGTATTTT.

The chain couples TRBV5-8 to TRBJ1-2, with 10 bases matching TRBD1. The CDR3 is 15 amino acids. Germline loops: CDR1 SGHTS, CDR2 YDEGEE. With V trimmed by 2 bases and J by 4 bases, 5 bases remained unmatched. In nucleotides, the CDR3 is TGTGCCAGCAGCTTATGGGGGGACAGGGGCTATGGCTACACCTTC. Protein product: CASSLWGDRGYGYTF.

The CDR3 here is CASSSWDRGLYGYTF. DNA for the CDR3: TGTGCCAGCAGCTCTTGGGACAGGGGGCTCTATGGCTACACCTTC. V usage is TRBV9 and J usage is TRBJ1-2; 12 nucleotides line up with TRBD1. Germline V gene sequence: CDR1 SGDLS, CDR2 YYNGEE. The CDR3 has 15 amino acids. Trimming cost V 4 bases and J 4 bases; bases outside gene matches: 5.

The chain carries TRBV2 and TRBJ2-1, with D unresolved. Germline assignment: CDR1 SNHLY and CDR2 FYNNEI. Deletions cut 1 base from V and 0 bases from J, with 4 bases between. The CDR3 totals 14 residues. In nucleotides, the CDR3 is TGTGCCAGCAGTGAAGGCGGCTCCTACAATGAGCAGTTCTTC. Its translation: CASSEGGSYNEQFF.

CDR3 nucleotide sequence: TGTGCTAGTGGTTTGTTGCTGGGGACTAGCGGCCAAGAGACCCAGTACTTC. It translates to CASGLLLGTSGQETQYF. The gene calls are TRBV12-5 and TRBJ2-5, with 11 positions matching TRBD2. The junction had 6 bases not matched to a gene; V was cut back by 2 bases and J by 1 base. Germline CDR1 and CDR2: LGHNT and FRNRAP. The CDR3 loop spans 17 amino acids.

The chain couples TRBV6-1 to TRBJ2-1; 7 nucleotides match TRBD1. J gave up 3 bases and V 9 bases, and 8 bases lay outside the gene matches. Germline V CDR1 and CDR2: MNHNS, SASEGT. The CDR3 length is 14 residues. The CDR3 region has the DNA TGTGCCAGTGCTAAGGGGGCGGTCTACAATGAGCAGTTCTTC. As protein: CASAKGAVYNEQFF.

Written as DNA, the CDR3 is TGCGCCAGCAGTAACTCCGAAAGATCGCAAAGTCGGGCCAACGTCCTGACTTTC. The encoded protein is CASSNSERSQSRANVLTF. The chain couples TRBV10-1 to TRBJ2-6; no clear D gene. The V end was cut by 5 bases, the J end by 5 bases, with 22 bases between. Germline-derived CDR1 and CDR2 are WNHNN and SYGVQD (reference sequence). CDR3 length equals 18 residues.

V gene TRBV6-1 combines with J gene TRBJ1-5; TRBD1 aligns across 7 bases. After removal of 6 bases from V and 0 bases from J, the junction contained 5 bases not matched to a gene. Germline V CDR1 and CDR2: MNHNS, SASEGT. This CDR3 is built from 15 residues. Written as DNA, the CDR3 is TGTGCCAGCAGGAAAACAGGGGATAGCAATCAGCCCCAGCATTTT. Protein sequence: CASRKTGDSNQPQHF.

The CDR3 coding sequence is TGTGCCAGTAGTACCAACAGGGATGAGTCCGGGGAGCTGTTTTTT. This translates into CASSTNRDESGELFF. The J gene is TRBJ2-2, the V gene TRBV19; perhaps TRBD1 as D (6 bases). Between the trimmed V and J ends, which lost 4 bases and 6 bases, there was a span of 15 bases. From germline, CDR1 is LNHDA and CDR2 SQIVND (reference sequence). The CDR3 loop spans 15 amino acids.

This rearrangement joins TRBV28 to TRBJ1-2; D is undetermined. Germline V lookup: CDR1 MDHEN, CDR2 SYDVKM. The CDR3 is 15 amino acids. The V gene lost 5 bases and the J gene lost 2 bases, with 15 bases spanning the gap. CDR3 DNA: TGTGCCAGCAGTCTCGCGTCGATAAACAACTATGGCTACACCTTC. Translation gives CASSLASINNYGYTF.

The rearrangement joins TRBV9 to TRBJ1-2, with D tentatively TRBD1 (6 bases). Between the trimmed V and J ends, which lost 4 bases and 2 bases, there was a span of 12 bases. Germline assignment: CDR1 SGDLS and CDR2 YYNGEE. CDR3 length: 14 residues. CDR3 sequence: CASSLQGQNYGYTF. For the CDR3, the DNA is TGTGCCAGCAGCCTACAAGGACAGAACTATGGCTACACCTTC.

The chain combines TRBV7-9 with TRBJ2-1, with D possibly being TRBD1 (7 bases). Germline values: CDR1 SEHNR, CDR2 FQNEAQ (reference sequence). Between the trimmed V and J ends, which lost 4 bases and 9 bases, there was a span of 16 bases. The CDR3 runs to 14 residues. The CDR3 spells CASSSDLRGAEQFF. CDR3 in DNA: TGTGCCAGCAGCTCAGACCTCAGGGGGGCTGAGCAGTTCTTC.

V gene TRBV10-3 combines with J gene TRBJ2-3; TRBD1 might be the D (6 bases). This CDR3 comprises 14 residues. Germline V CDR1 and CDR2: ENHRY, SYGVKD. V lost 6 bases and J lost 0, with 10 bases in between. This CDR3 is CAISWTASTDTQYF. For the CDR3, the DNA is TGTGCCATCAGCTGGACAGCTAGCACAGATACGCAGTATTTT.

The chain is built from TRBV27 and TRBJ2-7; 11 nucleotides line up with TRBD1. Germline lookup yields CDR1 MNHEY and CDR2 SMNVEV (reference sequence). CDR3 size: 14 residues. V lost 10 bases and J lost 1; bases outside the gene matches: 6. The CDR3 DNA is TGTGCCACCAGGGACAGGGGGGGTTCCTACGAGCAGTACTTC. Protein product: CATRDRGGSYEQYF.

This sequence joins TRBV27 and TRBJ2-5; 7 bases agree with TRBD1. The CDR3 contains 15 residues. With V trimmed by 5 bases and J by 5 bases, 11 bases remained unmatched. CDR1 is MNHEY, CDR2 SMNVEV, per germline (reference sequence). The DNA for the CDR3 is TGTGCCAGCAGTCTCGGACAGGTCCTAGGGGAGACCCAGTACTTC. Its translation is CASSLGQVLGETQYF.

This clone was seen only a few times. The J gene is TRBJ1-1, the V gene TRBV6-5, with 9 bases identical to TRBD1. Germline-derived CDR1 and CDR2 are MNHEY and SVGAGI. There are 14 residues in the CDR3. Losses at the gene ends were 2 bases for V and 4 bases for J; bases not matched to a gene: 2. CDR3 nucleotide sequence: TGTGCCAGCAGTTACGACAGGGGGGGCACTGAAGCTTTCTTT. Encoded protein: CASSYDRGGTEAFF.

V is TRBV2 and J is TRBJ1-2; the D gene is possibly TRBD1 (6 bases). Per germline, CDR1 SNHLY and CDR2 FYNNEI. The V gene lost 0 bases and the J gene lost 8 bases, with 13 bases spanning the gap. CDR3 length: 14 residues. The CDR3 bases are TGTGCCAGCAGTGAAGCCAGGGGTGAGGGGGGCTACACCTTC. It yields the protein CASSEARGEGGYTF.